Following are 22 T cell receptor beta chains from one sample sequenced in a study of coeliac disease. Assay used: immunoSEQ multiplex PCR; TCRdb lists only in-frame clones, some missing. The sample has some 6,500 clones, 62% seen once. Sequenced material: lymphocytes from the gut lamina propria. These receptors all stem from a man in his fifties or sixties with celiac disease on a gluten-free diet.

Regarding this clone: A read error may produce the germline difference seen at one junction end. The V call is TRBV28, the J call TRBJ1-6, with D tentatively TRBD1 (5 bases). CDR1 MDHEN and CDR2 SYDVKM come from the germline V gene. The CDR3 is made up of 13 amino acids. The CDR3 reads CASQGTNNSPLHF. CDR3 in DNA: TGTGCCAGCCAGGGAACCAACAATTCGCCCCTCCACTTT. Full variable domain (rest looked up from reference TRBV28 and TRBJ1-6): DVKVTQSSRYLVKRTGEKVFLECVQDMDHENMFWYRQDPGLGLRLIYFSYDVKMKEKGDIPEGYSVSREKKERFSLILESASTNQTSMYLCASQGTNNSPLHFGNGTRLTVT.

The rearrangement links TRBV10-3 to TRBJ1-1, with a weak D call TRBD1 (6 bases). V was clipped by 2 bases and J by 1 base, with 11 bases between them. Germline V gene sequence: CDR1 ENHRY, CDR2 SYGVKD. The CDR3 length is 15 residues. CDR3 sequence (DNA): TGTGCCATCAGTGAGGCAGGGGAGGGGAACACTGAAGCTTTCTTT. Amino acid sequence: CAISEAGEGNTEAFF.

The J gene is TRBJ1-6, the V gene TRBV28; 12 bases align to TRBD1. From germline, CDR1 is MDHEN and CDR2 SYDVKM. Trimming removed 7 bases from V and 9 bases from J; junction bases left unmatched: 13. CDR3 length equals 17 residues. DNA of the CDR3: TGTGCCAGCATCACGGGGGGGACAGGGGGCCGGATTTCACCCCTCCACTTT. This translates into CASITGGTGGRISPLHF.

This sequence joins TRBV27 and TRBJ2-5; 7 nucleotides line up with TRBD1. The J call is in doubt because the DNA end fits TRBJ2-7 better. The CDR3 runs to 13 residues. Germline-derived CDR1 and CDR2 are MNHEY and SMNVEV (reference sequence). The CDR3 spells CASRSTGSYEQYF. CDR3 DNA: TGTGCCAGCAGATCGACAGGGTCCTACGAGCAGTACTTC.

The J gene is TRBJ1-4, the V gene TRBV2; no clear D. The germline V gene has CDR1 SNHLY and CDR2 FYNNEI. The CDR3 covers 14 residues. V lost 7 bases and J 0 bases, leaving 9 bases between the germline ends. The CDR3 protein is CASNGEATNEKLFF. The DNA for the CDR3 is TGTGCCAGCAATGGCGAGGCAACTAATGAAAAACTGTTTTTT.

This chain connects TRBV18 to TRBJ2-2, with D perhaps TRBD2 (6 bases). The CDR3 covers 17 residues. Germline values: CDR1 KGHSH, CDR2 LQKENI. Deletions cut 0 bases from V and 5 bases from J, with 16 bases between. In nucleotides, the CDR3 is TGTGCCAGCTCACCACCGCCGGGGCGGAGGGGTACCGGGGAGCTGTTTTTT. Encoded protein: CASSPPPGRRGTGELFF.

In this sample, this clone turned up a few times. V and J are TRBV6-1 and TRBJ1-1; D unresolved. V was cut by 7 bases and J by 1 base, with 10 bases left in between. Germline V lookup: CDR1 MNHNS, CDR2 SASEGT. This CDR3 is 13 amino acids long. The CDR3 nucleotides are TGTGCCAGCACGAGGCAGAGGAACACTGAAGCTTTCTTT. It translates to CASTRQRNTEAFF.

This clone was observed a handful of times. This rearrangement joins TRBV28 to TRBJ2-5; the D gene is possibly TRBD1 (6 bases). The ends were cut back, 6 bases at V and 4 bases at J, with 12 bases in the middle. Germline V gene lookup returns CDR1 MDHEN and CDR2 SYDVKM. CDR3 length: 13 amino acids. Here the CDR3 reads CASSSRDTETQYF. The CDR3 region has the DNA TGTGCCAGCAGCAGCCGGGACACAGAGACCCAGTACTTC.

CDR3 protein: CAISEGTGYSYEQYF. The CDR3 DNA reads as TGTGCCATCAGTGAGGGGACAGGGTACTCCTACGAGCAGTACTTC. The V and J genes are TRBV10-3 and TRBJ2-7; TRBD1 matches at 9 bases. Trimming cost V 2 bases and J 0 bases; bases outside gene matches: 2. CDR1 and CDR2 (germline): ENHRY, SYGVKD. This CDR3 is 15 amino acids long.

DNA of the CDR3: TGTGCCAGCAGCAAAGCGACAGGGTTAGAGACCCAGTACTTC. It encodes CASSKATGLETQYF. V is TRBV21-1 and J is TRBJ2-5; the DNA was not compared with TRBD1, the D call given in the table. TRBV21-1 counts as a pseudogene. The CDR3 contains 14 residues.

V is TRBV18 and J is TRBJ1-5; D not certain. The V end was cut by 3 bases, the J end by 5 bases, with 8 bases between. CDR1 and CDR2 (germline): KGHSH, LQKENI. This CDR3 is built from 13 residues. CDR3 coding DNA: TGTGCCAGCTCACCTTCGATAGATCAGCCCCAGCATTTT. Protein sequence: CASSPSIDQPQHF. The full variable domain, in which reference TRBV18 and TRBJ1-5 provide the parts outside the CDR3, is NAGVMQNPRHLVRRRGQEARLRCSPMKGHSHVYWYRQLPEEGLKFMVYLQKENIIDESGMPKERFSAEFPKEGPSILRIQQVVRGDSAAYFCASSPSIDQPQHFGDGTRLSIL.

This clone was counted only a few times. This CDR3 fails to terminate in the conserved phenylalanine or tryptophan, so it likely reflects a read error. It is unclear where the CDR3 begins or ends on the DNA, so no DNA is shown, and the CDR3 is as TCRdb lists it. The J gene is TRBJ2-2, the V gene TRBV18; TRBD1, the table's D call, lacks a check against the DNA. The CDR3 has 12 amino acids, counting both end residues. Germline V gene lookup returns CDR1 KGHSH and CDR2 LQKENI. The CDR3 region is CASSPGTAILSV.

The V and J genes are TRBV6-5 and TRBJ2-7; 9 nucleotides line up with TRBD1. The J segment lost 1 base and the V segment lost 6 bases, leaving 4 bases of the junction unmatched. Germline lookup yields CDR1 MNHEY and CDR2 SVGAGI. The CDR3 loop spans 14 amino acids. In DNA form, the CDR3 reads TGTGCCAGCAGCCCCGGGACAGGGTCCTACGAGCAGTACTTC. Translating it yields CASSPGTGSYEQYF.

The chain employs TRBV7-9 and TRBJ2-7; D might be TRBD1 (6 bases). Trimming stripped 6 bases from V and 6 bases from J, with 15 bases between. The germline gives CDR1 SEHNR, CDR2 FQNEAQ (reference sequence). CDR3 length: 13 residues. This CDR3 reads CASRATGGGEQYF. In nucleotides, the CDR3 is TGTGCCAGCAGAGCGACAGGAGGTGGCGAGCAGTACTTC.

This clone was counted once. The chain combines TRBV28 with TRBJ1-5; TRBD1 matches at 9 bases. Germline trimming cut 6 bases from V and 4 bases from J; bases unmatched to any gene: 7. CDR3 length equals 15 residues. From germline, CDR1 is MDHEN and CDR2 SYDVKM. In DNA, the CDR3 is TGTGCCAGCAGAGAGACAGGGGGTGAGAATCAGCCCCAGCATTTT. Its translation: CASRETGGENQPQHF.

This clone has only a few counts. J is TRBJ1-4 and V is TRBV7-9; 7 bases line up with TRBD1. The V segment lost 1 base and the J segment 8 bases; nucleotides outside the gene matches: 4. The CDR3 loop spans 14 amino acids. CDR1 and CDR2 (germline): SEHNR, FQNEAQ (reference sequence). CDR3 nucleotide sequence: TGTGCCAGCAGCTTAGTACGACAGGGAGAAAAACTGTTTTTT. Translated: CASSLVRQGEKLFF.

This clone was picked up one time. The V call is TRBV19, the J call TRBJ2-3, with 8 bases fitting TRBD2. The germline V gene has CDR1 LNHDA and CDR2 SQIVND (reference sequence). V trimming: 6 bases; J trimming: 1 base; junction bases outside the gene matches: 6. The CDR3 spans 15 residues. The CDR3 sequence: CASRDSGRRTDTQYF. The CDR3 bases are TGTGCCAGTAGAGACAGCGGGAGACGCACAGATACGCAGTATTTT.

The chain combines TRBV10-1 with TRBJ2-5; tentatively, D is TRBD1 (6 bases). Germline CDR1 WNHNN, CDR2 SYGVQD (reference sequence). This CDR3 contains 13 residues. Between the trimmed V and J ends, which lost 2 bases and 7 bases, there was a span of 11 bases. The CDR3, as DNA: TGCGCCAGCAGTGAGGCAGGGGAAAGGACCCAGTACTTC. As protein: CASSEAGERTQYF.

The chain links TRBV18 to TRBJ1-3; a weak D match, TRBD1 (5 bases). The V end lost 4 bases, the J end lost 4 bases, and 11 bases lay between the germline ends. CDR1 and CDR2 (germline): KGHSH, LQKENI. The CDR3 covers 14 residues. The CDR3 DNA sequence: TGTGCCAGCTCACGAGACAGTCCAGGAAACACCATATATTTT. This encodes CASSRDSPGNTIYF.

The rearrangement links TRBV2 to TRBJ1-4; TRBD1 is a possible D gene (5 bases). The CDR3 is 13 amino acids. Germline V lookup: CDR1 SNHLY, CDR2 FYNNEI. V was pared by 7 bases and J by 7 bases, with 13 bases between. CDR3 nucleotides: TGTGCCAGCAATCAGGGTCGGGCTGAAAAACTGTTTTTT. It specifies CASNQGRAEKLFF.

This clone appeared once. This rearrangement joins TRBV7-3 to TRBJ2-1; TRBD1 might be the D (5 bases). The CDR3 has 15 amino acids. Germline CDR1 and CDR2: SGHTA and FQGTGA. V lost 5 bases and J 15 bases, leaving 26 bases between the germline ends. The CDR3 DNA reads as TGTGCCAGCAGCCCCTCAGGGATCCCCGGCCTACATATGTTCTTC. It codes for CASSPSGIPGLHMFF.

The rearrangement joins TRBV6-1 to TRBJ2-7; TRBD1 agrees at 7 bases. CDR1 is MNHNS, CDR2 SASEGT, per germline. The J segment lost 1 base and the V segment lost 4 bases, leaving 10 bases of the junction unmatched. The CDR3 has 16 residues. This chain's CDR3 is CASSVSGTAFSYEQYF. In DNA form, the CDR3 reads TGTGCCAGCAGTGTCTCCGGGACAGCCTTTTCCTACGAGCAGTACTTC.